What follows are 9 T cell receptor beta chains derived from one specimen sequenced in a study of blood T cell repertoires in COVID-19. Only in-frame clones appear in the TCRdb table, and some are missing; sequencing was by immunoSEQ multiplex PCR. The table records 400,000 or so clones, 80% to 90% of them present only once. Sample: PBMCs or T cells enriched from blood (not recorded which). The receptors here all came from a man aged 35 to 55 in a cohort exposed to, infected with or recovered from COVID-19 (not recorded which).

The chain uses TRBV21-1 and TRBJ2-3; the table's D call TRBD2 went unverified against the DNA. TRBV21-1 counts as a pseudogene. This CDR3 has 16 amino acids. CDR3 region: CASSAPSGMRTDTQYF. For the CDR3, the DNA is TGTGCCAGCAGCGCCCCCAGCGGGATGAGGACAGATACGCAGTATTTT.

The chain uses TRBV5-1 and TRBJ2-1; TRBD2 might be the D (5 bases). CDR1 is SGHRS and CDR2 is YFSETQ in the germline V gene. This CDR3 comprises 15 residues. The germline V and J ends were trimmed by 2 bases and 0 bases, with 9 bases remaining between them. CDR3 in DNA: TGCGCCAGCAGCTTTAGCGCAAGCTCCTACAATGAGCAGTTCTTC. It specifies CASSFSASSYNEQFF. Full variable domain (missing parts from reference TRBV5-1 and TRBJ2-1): KAGVTQTPRYLIKTRGQQVTLSCSPISGHRSVSWYQQTPGQGLQFLFEYFSETQRNKGNFPGRFSGRQFSNSRSEMNVSTLELGDSALYLCASSFSASSYNEQFFGPGTRLTVL.

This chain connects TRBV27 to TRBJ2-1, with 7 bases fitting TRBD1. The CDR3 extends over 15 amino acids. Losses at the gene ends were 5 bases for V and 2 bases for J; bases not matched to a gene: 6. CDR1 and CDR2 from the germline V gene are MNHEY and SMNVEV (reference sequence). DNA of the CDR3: TGTGCCAGCAGTCCGGACAGGCGTGCCTACAATGAGCAGTTCTTC. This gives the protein CASSPDRRAYNEQFF.

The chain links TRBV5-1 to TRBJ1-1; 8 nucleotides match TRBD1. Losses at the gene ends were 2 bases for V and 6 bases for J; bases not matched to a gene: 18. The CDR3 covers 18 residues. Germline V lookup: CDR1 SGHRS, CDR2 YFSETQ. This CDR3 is CASSFERAGGVRRAEAFF. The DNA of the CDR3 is TGCGCCAGCAGCTTTGAGAGGGCAGGGGGCGTCCGAAGGGCTGAAGCTTTCTTT. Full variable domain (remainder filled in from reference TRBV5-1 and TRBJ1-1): KAGVTQTPRYLIKTRGQQVTLSCSPISGHRSVSWYQQTPGQGLQFLFEYFSETQRNKGNFPGRFSGRQFSNSRSEMNVSTLELGDSALYLCASSFERAGGVRRAEAFFGQGTRLTVV.

DNA for the CDR3: TGTGCCAGCAGCGTAGGGGACAGGGGGCGGTACGAGCAGTACTTC. Its translation is CASSVGDRGRYEQYF. This chain joins TRBV9 and TRBJ2-7; 12 nucleotides match TRBD1. Looked up from germline, CDR1 is SGDLS and CDR2 is YYNGEE. The V and J ends lost 0 bases and 4 bases, in that order; junction bases with no gene match: 2. This CDR3 is built from 15 residues.

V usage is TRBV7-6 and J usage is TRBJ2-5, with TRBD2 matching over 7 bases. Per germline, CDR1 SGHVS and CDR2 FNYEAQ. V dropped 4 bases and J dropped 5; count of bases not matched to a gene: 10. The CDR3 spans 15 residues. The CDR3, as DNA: TGTGCCAGCAGCTCACATGCAGGGAGGGTGGAGACCCAGTACTTC. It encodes CASSSHAGRVETQYF.

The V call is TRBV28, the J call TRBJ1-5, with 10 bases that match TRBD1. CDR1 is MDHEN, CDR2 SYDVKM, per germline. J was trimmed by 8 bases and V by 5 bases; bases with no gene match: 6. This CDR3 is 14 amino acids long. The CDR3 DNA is TGTGCCAGCAGTCCCGGGACAGGGGTAGAGCCCCAGCATTTT. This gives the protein CASSPGTGVEPQHF. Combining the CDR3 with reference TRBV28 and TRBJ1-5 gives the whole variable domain DVKVTQSSRYLVKRTGEKVFLECVQDMDHENMFWYRQDPGLGLRLIYFSYDVKMKEKGDIPEGYSVSREKKERFSLILESASTNQTSMYLCASSPGTGVEPQHFGDGTRLSIL.

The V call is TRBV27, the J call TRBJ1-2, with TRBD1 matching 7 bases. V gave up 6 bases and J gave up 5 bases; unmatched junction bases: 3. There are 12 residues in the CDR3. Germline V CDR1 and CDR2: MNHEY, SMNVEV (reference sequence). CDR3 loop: CASRRQGYGYTF. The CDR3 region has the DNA TGTGCCAGCAGGCGACAGGGATATGGCTACACCTTC.

This CDR3 reads CASSWALSGGHNEQFF. The CDR3 DNA sequence: TGCGCCAGCAGCTGGGCGCTGAGCGGGGGACACAATGAGCAGTTCTTC. V is TRBV5-1 and J is TRBJ2-1; TRBD2 matches 8 bases. J gave up 5 bases and V 3 bases, and 10 bases lay outside the gene matches. Germline V gene data show CDR1 as SGHRS and CDR2 as YFSETQ. The CDR3 consists of 16 residues.